This entry is about one T cell receptor beta chain. This specimen belongs to a study of cytomegalovirus exposure and HLA in healthy donors. Trimming cost V 10 bases and J 6 bases; bases outside gene matches: 17. The CDR3 is made up of 16 amino acids. The germline gives CDR1 MDHEN, CDR2 SYDVKM. The PCR made use of 60 Vbeta and 13 Jbeta primers. Assay used: immunoSEQ multiplex PCR; TCRdb lists only in-frame clones, some missing. The profile shows around 220,000 clones, 75% to 80% of them singletons. Sequenced input: PBMCs. This TCR came from a man between 18 and 29 years old in good health and CMV-seronegative. V gene TRBV28 combines with J gene TRBJ1-5; 8 bases line up with TRBD1. CDR3 coding DNA: TGTGCCACCAGCGAGTCGAGGACAGGGACTTTTCAGCCCCAGCATTTT. Protein sequence: CATSESRTGTFQPQHF.